The 23 T cell receptor beta chains below all came from one sample that was sequenced in a study of T cell responses to AZD1222 COVID-19 vaccine. Here immunoSEQ multiplex PCR was the method, and the copy in TCRdb shows in-frame clones only, minus some. The sample includes around 180,000 clones, around 94% seen only once; the top ten take around 1.6%. Sequenced material: peripheral blood, taken 28 days after the second AZD1222 dose. The receptors shown here come from an adult who received the AZD1222 COVID-19 vaccine.

This clone was counted between two and nine times. The CDR3 sequence is CASSHKRGGKSNEQFF. In DNA form, the CDR3 reads TGTGCCAGCAGCCATAAGCGGGGGGGCAAGAGTAATGAGCAGTTCTTC. This chain links TRBV11-1 with TRBJ2-1, with 10 bases identical to TRBD2. The CDR3 sequence is 16 residues long. After removal of 5 bases from V and 7 bases from J, the junction contained 11 bases not matched to a gene. Germline V lookup: CDR1 SGHAT, CDR2 FQDESV (reference sequence). Based on the CDR3 plus reference TRBV11-1 and TRBJ2-1, the full variable domain is EAEVAQSPRYKITEKSQAVAFWCDPISGHATLYWYRQILGQGPELLVQFQDESVVDDSQLPKDRFSAERLKGVDSTLKIQPAELGDSAMYLCASSHKRGGKSNEQFFGPGTRLTVL.

The chain links TRBV5-1 to TRBJ2-2, with no clear D. Germline assignment: CDR1 SGHRS and CDR2 YFSETQ. This CDR3 has 13 residues. The V end lost 5 bases, the J end lost 6 bases, and 11 bases lay between the germline ends. CDR3 nucleotides: TGCGCCAGCAGGGCGGTTCCAGCCGGGGAGCTGTTTTTT. This encodes CASRAVPAGELFF.

V usage is TRBV12-5 and J usage is TRBJ1-5; TRBD1 aligns across 7 bases. CDR3 size: 21 residues. Germline V gives CDR1 LGHNT, CDR2 FRNRAP. The trim removed 0 bases at V and 0 bases at J, leaving 17 bases unmatched. As DNA, the CDR3 is TGTGCTAGTGGTTTGGTACACGTGTATTCGGGGACAGCTTATAGCAATCAGCCCCAGCATTTT. Amino acids: CASGLVHVYSGTAYSNQPQHF.

The gene calls are TRBV4-1 and TRBJ2-3; weak D call: TRBD2 (6 bases). The V gene's germline CDR1 is MGHRA and CDR2 YSYEKL. CDR3 length equals 15 residues. Trimming shortened V by 1 base and J by 4 bases, and 12 bases separated the two germline ends. The CDR3 sequence: CASSQVETRADTQYF. The DNA for the CDR3 is TGCGCCAGCAGCCAAGTCGAGACTAGGGCAGATACGCAGTATTTT.

The chain links TRBV5-5 to TRBJ2-4; D is perhaps TRBD1 (6 bases). Germline V CDR1 and CDR2: SGHKS, YYEKEE (reference sequence). V lost 1 base to trimming and J lost 1 base, with 15 bases between them. The CDR3 is 17 amino acids. CDR3 region: CASSLLSGESAKNIQYF. The CDR3 DNA sequence: TGTGCCAGCAGCTTGTTGTCAGGGGAGTCTGCCAAAAACATTCAGTACTTC.

The chain links TRBV15 to TRBJ2-7; no clear D gene. The CDR3 loop spans 13 amino acids. Per the germline V gene, CDR1 is LNHNV and CDR2 is YYDKDF (reference sequence). V dropped 6 bases and J dropped 2 bases, with 11 bases sitting between them. CDR3 nucleotides: TGTGCCACCAGGGTAAAGGGTGCCTACGAGCAGTACTTC. It codes for CATRVKGAYEQYF.

CDR3 bases: TGTGCCAGCAGTCTAACCTACTCGACAGGGATAGGCGAAAAACTGTTTTTT. It codes for CASSLTYSTGIGEKLFF. The V gene is TRBV7-2, the J gene TRBJ1-4, with 7 bases that match TRBD1. The CDR3 length is 17 residues. V was clipped by 6 bases and J by 8 bases; unmatched bases: 18. Germline values: CDR1 SGHTA, CDR2 FQGNSA. Complete variable domain (other parts from reference TRBV7-2 and TRBJ1-4): GAGVSQSPSNKVTEKGKDVELRCDPISGHTALYWYRQSLGQGLEFLIYFQGNSAPDKSGLPSDRFSAERTGGSVSTLTIQRTQQEDSAVYLCASSLTYSTGIGEKLFFGSGTQLSVL.

The chain recombines TRBV7-8 with TRBJ1-1; D might be TRBD1 (6 bases). The CDR3 has 16 amino acids. Between the trimmed V and J ends, which lost 5 bases and 1 base, there was a span of 17 bases. The germline V gene has CDR1 SGHVS and CDR2 FQNEAQ. This CDR3 is CASSHGVVRGNTEAFF. The CDR3 region has the DNA TGTGCCAGCAGCCATGGGGTGGTCAGGGGGAACACTGAAGCTTTCTTT.

This clone showed up just once. The chain links TRBV30 to TRBJ2-1; D remains unclear. Trimming removed 0 bases at V and 4 bases at J, with 13 bases between. Germline CDR1 GTSNPN, CDR2 SVGIG (reference sequence). This CDR3 spans 15 amino acids. The CDR3 here is CAWSVLGSRYNEQFF. The CDR3 region has the DNA TGTGCCTGGAGTGTGCTTGGTAGCAGATACAATGAGCAGTTCTTC.

J is TRBJ1-2 and V is TRBV18; D may be TRBD1 (5 bases). Germline V gene sequence: CDR1 KGHSH, CDR2 LQKENI. Trimming pared 3 bases from V and 8 bases from J, leaving 19 bases between. The CDR3 loop spans 15 amino acids. CDR3 loop: CASSPRDTGLRGYTF. In DNA form, the CDR3 reads TGTGCCAGCTCACCGAGAGACACAGGTCTGAGGGGCTACACCTTC.

The V gene is TRBV6-2 or TRBV6-3, the J gene TRBJ1-2; perhaps TRBD1 as D (5 bases). The length of the CDR3 is 15 residues. Per the germline V gene, CDR1 is MNHEY and CDR2 is SVGEGT. Deletions cut 2 bases from V and 5 bases from J, with 15 bases between. The CDR3 coding sequence is TGTGCCAGCAGTTACGGGGGACGGGACCTGTATGGCTACACCTTC. Translation gives CASSYGGRDLYGYTF.

J is TRBJ1-2 and V is TRBV21-1; the table calls TRBD1, which could not be checked here. TRBV21-1 is a known pseudogene. The CDR3 has 14 amino acids. The CDR3 is CASSTGTGGADYTF. The CDR3 DNA follows: TGTGCCAGCAGCACCGGGACAGGGGGCGCGGACTACACCTTC.

This rearrangement joins TRBV5-1 to TRBJ2-5; possible D gene TRBD2, 6 bases. This CDR3 spans 13 amino acids. The germline V gene has CDR1 SGHRS and CDR2 YFSETQ. Between the trimmed V and J ends, which lost 4 bases and 2 bases, there was a span of 9 bases. As DNA, the CDR3 is TGCGCCAGCAGCAAGGGACTTCAAGAGACCCAGTACTTC. Its translation is CASSKGLQETQYF.

This chain connects TRBV6-5 to TRBJ2-4; D ambiguous. Germline loops: CDR1 MNHEY, CDR2 SVGAGI. CDR3 length equals 15 residues. V lost 5 bases and J lost 0, with 11 bases in between. CDR3 region: CASSPIPLAKNIQYF. The DNA of the CDR3 is TGTGCCAGCAGTCCGATCCCACTAGCCAAAAACATTCAGTACTTC.

This chain joins TRBV5-1 and TRBJ1-2, with D uncertain. In germline, CDR1 is SGHRS, CDR2 YFSETQ. Trimming removed 4 bases from V and 4 bases from J, with 8 bases in between. The CDR3 sequence is 12 residues long. This chain's CDR3 is CASSPDTYGYTF. CDR3 nucleotides: TGCGCCAGCAGCCCAGACACCTATGGCTACACCTTC.

The chain couples TRBV7-9 to TRBJ1-2, with TRBD1 identical over 7 bases. The CDR3 runs 14 residues. V lost 5 bases, J lost 10 bases, and 13 bases stayed unmatched. Germline CDR1 reads SEHNR; CDR2 reads FQNEAQ (reference sequence). CDR3 nucleotide sequence: TGTGCCAGCAGCCCACAGGGGTTCCTAAGGGACTACACCTTC. Translated: CASSPQGFLRDYTF.

The chain couples TRBV6-1 to TRBJ1-5; TRBD1 is a possible D gene (5 bases). V was shortened by 3 bases and J by 11 bases, with 26 bases between the two germline ends. CDR3 length equals 17 residues. Germline values: CDR1 MNHNS, CDR2 SASEGT. CDR3 sequence reads: CASSDRREGSLFRAQHF. The CDR3 DNA follows: TGTGCCAGCAGTGATCGGAGGGAGGGGTCCCTTTTCAGGGCCCAGCATTTT.

The rearrangement uses TRBV6-2 or TRBV6-3 and TRBJ1-1; no definite D call. Germline loops: CDR1 MNHEY, CDR2 SVGEGT. This CDR3 spans 14 amino acids. The V end was cut by 3 bases, the J end by 4 bases, with 12 bases between. CDR3 protein: CASSYPKGATEAFF. DNA of the CDR3: TGTGCCAGCAGTTATCCCAAGGGAGCCACTGAAGCTTTCTTT.

The rearrangement links TRBV7-9 to TRBJ1-5; D gene uncertain. V lost 5 bases to trimming and J lost 4 bases, with 9 bases between them. There are 13 residues in the CDR3. Germline CDR1 SEHNR, CDR2 FQNEAQ (reference sequence). CDR3 nucleotide sequence: TGTGCCAGCAGCCCGGACGGGAATCAGCCCCAGCATTTT. Encoded protein: CASSPDGNQPQHF. The complete variable domain, with remaining parts taken from reference TRBV7-9 and TRBJ1-5, reads DTGVSQNPRHKITKRGQNVTFRCDPISEHNRLYWYRQTLGQGPEFLTYFQNEAQLEKSRLLSDRFSAERPKGSFSTLEIQRTEQGDSAMYLCASSPDGNQPQHFGDGTRLSIL.

This clone appeared a single time. Here the CDR3 DNA reads TGTGCCAGCAGCCCCGGGACAGGGGTCGATCGGGATGAAAAACTGTTTTTT. Protein: CASSPGTGVDRDEKLFF. J is TRBJ1-4 and V is TRBV6-2 or TRBV6-3, with TRBD1 matching over 10 bases. Germline V gene data show CDR1 as MNHEY and CDR2 as SVGEGT. V was pared by 6 bases and J by 6 bases, with 13 bases of the junction left unmatched. The CDR3 contains 17 residues.

The J gene is TRBJ1-6, the V gene TRBV4-1; D is perhaps TRBD1 (5 bases). The germline V and J ends were trimmed by 5 bases and 0 bases, with 11 bases remaining between them. Germline V gene data show CDR1 as MGHRA and CDR2 as YSYEKL. This CDR3 has 16 residues. The DNA of the CDR3 is TGCGCCAGCAGCAGCTACAGGAGCTCCTATAATTCACCCCTCCACTTT. Its translation: CASSSYRSSYNSPLHF.

The chain carries TRBV24-1 and TRBJ2-2; D is unresolved. This CDR3 region has 13 residues. Trimming shortened V by 7 bases and J by 3 bases, and 8 bases separated the two germline ends. Germline V CDR1 and CDR2: KGHDR, SFDVKD. In DNA, the CDR3 is TGTGCCACCAGGTCTGGAGACACCGGGGAGCTGTTTTTT. Translation gives CATRSGDTGELFF.

The rearrangement joins TRBV28 to TRBJ1-1, with D hard to call. This CDR3 contains 14 residues. V dropped 5 bases and J dropped 7 bases, with 17 bases sitting between them. Per the germline V gene, CDR1 is MDHEN and CDR2 is SYDVKM. The CDR3: CASSPTREYYEAFF. In DNA, the CDR3 is TGTGCCAGCAGTCCGACACGCGAGTACTATGAAGCTTTCTTT. The complete variable domain, with remaining parts taken from reference TRBV28 and TRBJ1-1, reads DVKVTQSSRYLVKRTGEKVFLECVQDMDHENMFWYRQDPGLGLRLIYFSYDVKMKEKGDIPEGYSVSREKKERFSLILESASTNQTSMYLCASSPTREYYEAFFGQGTRLTVV.